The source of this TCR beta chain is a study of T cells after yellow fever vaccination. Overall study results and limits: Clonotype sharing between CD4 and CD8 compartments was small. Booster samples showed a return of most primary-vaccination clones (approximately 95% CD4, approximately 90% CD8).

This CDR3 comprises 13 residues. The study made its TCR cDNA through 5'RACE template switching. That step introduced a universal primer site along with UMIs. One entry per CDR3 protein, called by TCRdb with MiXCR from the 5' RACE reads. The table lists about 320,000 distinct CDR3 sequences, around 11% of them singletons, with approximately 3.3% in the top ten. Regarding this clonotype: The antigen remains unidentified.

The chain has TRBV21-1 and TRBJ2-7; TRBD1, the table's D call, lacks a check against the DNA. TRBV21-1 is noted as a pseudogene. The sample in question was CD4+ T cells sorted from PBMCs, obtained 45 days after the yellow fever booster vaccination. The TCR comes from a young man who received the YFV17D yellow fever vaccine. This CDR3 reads CASSTGAAYEQHV. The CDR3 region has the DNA TGTGCCAGCAGCACAGGGGCGGCTTACGAGCAGCACGTC.